The clone carrying this T cell receptor beta chain was counted at least ten times. The antigen is not known. The record originates from a study of CD8+CD57+ T cells in acquired aplastic anemia. Study-level information: Isolated CD4+ and CD8+ cells, once sorted, yielded DNA averaging roughly 3.2 ug. Whole-study results and caveats: Shared by patients and controls, approximately 28 CD8+ CDR3s were abundant in patients.

Patients sequenced had flow cytometry evidence of CD8+CD57+ cell expansion. Each patient had severe acquired aplastic anemia. At the time of blood sampling, patients had not yet received any therapy. TCR beta VDJ and CDR3 profiling used genomic DNA as template. One entry per CDR3 protein, called by TCRdb with MiXCR from the reads. This table has 170,000 or so distinct CDR3 sequences, nearly 65% appearing once. CDR3 length: 13 amino acids. CDR1 and CDR2 (germline): MRHNA, SNTAGT. With 6 bases removed from V and 2 bases from J, the gap between germline ends came to 10 bases. J is TRBJ1-1 and V is TRBV6-4; D perhaps matches TRBD1 (5 bases). The material sequenced was sorted CD4+, CD8+, or CD8+CD57+ T cells (not recorded which) from PBMCs. The TCR originated in a human donor with aplastic anemia. The DNA for the CDR3 is TGTGCCAGCAGCACCGGGACCAACACTGAAGCTTTCTTT. It specifies CASSTGTNTEAFF.